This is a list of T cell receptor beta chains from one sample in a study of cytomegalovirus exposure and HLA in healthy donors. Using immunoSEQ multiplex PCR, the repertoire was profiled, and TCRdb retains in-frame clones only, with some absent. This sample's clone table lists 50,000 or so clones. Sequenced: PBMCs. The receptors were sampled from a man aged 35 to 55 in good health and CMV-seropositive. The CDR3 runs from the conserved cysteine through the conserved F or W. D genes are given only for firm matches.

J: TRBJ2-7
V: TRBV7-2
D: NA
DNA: TGTGCCAGCAGCTTTTCGGGCTACGAGCAGTACTTC
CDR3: CASSFSGYEQYF

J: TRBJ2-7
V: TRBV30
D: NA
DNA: TGTGCCTGGACCACCGGGACAAGTTTCTACGAGCAGTACTTC
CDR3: CAWTTGTSFYEQYF

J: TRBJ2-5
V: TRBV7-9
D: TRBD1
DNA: TGTGCCAGCAGCTTCCCCGGGGACAGGGTTGAGACCCAGTACTTC
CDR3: CASSFPGDRVETQYF

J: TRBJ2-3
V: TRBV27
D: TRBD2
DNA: TGTGCCAGCAGTGTCCAGACTAGCGGCACAGATACGCAGTATTTT
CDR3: CASSVQTSGTDTQYF

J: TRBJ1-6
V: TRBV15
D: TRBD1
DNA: TGTGCCACCAGCAGAGACAGGGGGCCACCACCCCTCCACTTT
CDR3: CATSRDRGPPPLHF

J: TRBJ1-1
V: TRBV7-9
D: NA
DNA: TGTGCCAGCAGCTTAGTGGTCTCCGGGGGATTGCTTGAAGCTTTCTTT
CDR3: CASSLVVSGGLLEAFF

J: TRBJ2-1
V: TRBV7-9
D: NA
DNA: TGTGCCAGCAGCGCACAGTTCAATGAGCAGTTCTTC
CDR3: CASSAQFNEQFF

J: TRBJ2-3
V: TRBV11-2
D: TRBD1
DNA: TGTGCCAGCAGCTTTGGACAGGGGGCCACAGATACGCAGTATTTT
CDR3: CASSFGQGATDTQYF

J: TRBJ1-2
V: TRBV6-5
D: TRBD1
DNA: TGTGCCAGCAGTTACCGGGGACAGGGGGAGTATGGCTACACCTTC
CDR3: CASSYRGQGEYGYTF

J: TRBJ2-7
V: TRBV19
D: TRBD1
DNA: TGTGCCAGTAGTGGGACGAGGACAGGCCCCTGGTACGAGCAGTACTTC
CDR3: CASSGTRTGPWYEQYF

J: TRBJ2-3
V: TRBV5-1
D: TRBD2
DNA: TGCGCCAGCAACCAGGGCGGGAGGGCCCCAGATACGCAGTATTTT
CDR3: CASNQGGRAPDTQYF

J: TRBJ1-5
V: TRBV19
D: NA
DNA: TGTGCCAGTAGTTCCTCAGGCCCGTTGGGTCAGCCCCAGCATTTT
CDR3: CASSSSGPLGQPQHF

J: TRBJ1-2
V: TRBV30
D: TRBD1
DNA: TGTGCCTGGAGTGTACCCCTCGACAGGGGGGTATTTGGCTACACCTTC
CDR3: CAWSVPLDRGVFGYTF

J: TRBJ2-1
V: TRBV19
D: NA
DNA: TGTGCCAGTACCACGACAGAATTAAGGGGGTACAATGAGCAGTTCTTC
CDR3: CASTTTELRGYNEQFF

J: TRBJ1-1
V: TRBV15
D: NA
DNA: TGTGCCACCAGCAGGCAGGGGCAGAACACTGAAGCTTTCTTT
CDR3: CATSRQGQNTEAFF

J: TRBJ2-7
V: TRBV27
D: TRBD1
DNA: TGTGCCAGCAGACCGCAGGGGGAATCAGCCTACGAGCAGTACTTC
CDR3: CASRPQGESAYEQYF

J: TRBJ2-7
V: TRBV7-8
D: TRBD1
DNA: TGTGCCAGCAGCCCCGGACAGGGTGCGCAGTACTTC
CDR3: CASSPGQGAQYF

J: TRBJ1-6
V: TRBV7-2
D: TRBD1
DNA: TGTGCCAGCAGCTTAGGAACAGGGGGTAGCTCACCCCTCCACTTT
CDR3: CASSLGTGGSSPLHF

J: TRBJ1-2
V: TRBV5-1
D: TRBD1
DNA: TGCGCCAGCAGCTCAAGAGGGACAGGGGTTAACTATGGCTACACCTTC
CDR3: CASSSRGTGVNYGYTF

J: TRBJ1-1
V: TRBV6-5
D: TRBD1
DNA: TGTGCCAGCAACTCGAGGGACAGTGAAGCTTTCTTT
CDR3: CASNSRDSEAFF

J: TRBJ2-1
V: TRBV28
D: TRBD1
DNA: TGTGCCAGCAGTTTAACAGGGGGAAAGGCTGAGCAGTTCTTC
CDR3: CASSLTGGKAEQFF

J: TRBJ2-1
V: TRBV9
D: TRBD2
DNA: TGTGCCAGCAGCGAAATAGCGGGGGGAGTCGGCGGCTTTAACAATGAGCAGTTCTTC
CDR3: CASSEIAGGVGGFNNEQFF

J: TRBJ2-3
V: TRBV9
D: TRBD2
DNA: TGTGCCAGCAGCGGACCGGGGAGAGCGGGAGGACCCACAGATACGCAGTATTTT
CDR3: CASSGPGRAGGPTDTQYF

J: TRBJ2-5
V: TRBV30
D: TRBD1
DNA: TGTGCCTGGAGTTTGACAGGGCAATTTCAAGAGACCCAGTACTTC
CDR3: CAWSLTGQFQETQYF

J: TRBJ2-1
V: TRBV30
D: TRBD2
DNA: TGTGCCTGGAGTATACCCGGGGGGGACAATGAGCAGTTCTTC
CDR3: CAWSIPGGDNEQFF

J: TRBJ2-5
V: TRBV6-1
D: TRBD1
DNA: TGTGCCAGCAGTGAGGGACAGGCTCAAGAGACCCAGTACTTC
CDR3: CASSEGQAQETQYF

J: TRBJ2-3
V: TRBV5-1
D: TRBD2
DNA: TGCGCCAGCAGCCCTCGTACTAGCGGAGATACGCAGTATTTT
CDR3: CASSPRTSGDTQYF

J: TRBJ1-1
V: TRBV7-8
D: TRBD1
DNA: TGTGCCAGCAGCTTAAGGGGACAGATGAACACTGAAGCTTTCTTT
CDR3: CASSLRGQMNTEAFF

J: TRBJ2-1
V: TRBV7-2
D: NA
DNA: TGTGCCAGCAGCGTCCCGACTAGCAATGAGCAGTTCTTC
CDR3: CASSVPTSNEQFF

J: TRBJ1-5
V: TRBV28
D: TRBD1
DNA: TGTGCCAGCAAATCCGGACAGGGGGGGCAGCCCCAGCATTTT
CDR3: CASKSGQGGQPQHF

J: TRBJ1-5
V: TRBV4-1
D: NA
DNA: TGCGCCAGCAGCCAAGAGGAGGGGCAGCCCCAGCATTTT
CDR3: CASSQEEGQPQHF

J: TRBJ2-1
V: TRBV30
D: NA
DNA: TGTGCCTGGACAATAACCACTGACAACAATGAGCAGTTCTTC
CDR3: CAWTITTDNNEQFF

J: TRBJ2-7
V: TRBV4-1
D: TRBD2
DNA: TGCGCCAGCAGCCAAGAGACTAGCGGGAGGTTATACGAGCAGTACTTC
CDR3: CASSQETSGRLYEQYF

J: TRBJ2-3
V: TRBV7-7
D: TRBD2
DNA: TGTGCCAGCAGCCCTAGCGGGAGTAGGGATACGCAGTATTTT
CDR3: CASSPSGSRDTQYF

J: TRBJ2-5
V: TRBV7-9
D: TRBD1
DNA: TGTGCCAGCAGCTTTTACAGGGGAGAGACCCAGTACTTC
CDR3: CASSFYRGETQYF

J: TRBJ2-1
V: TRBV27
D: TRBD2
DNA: TGTGCCAGCAGTTTAGGGGGGAGGGCCGGTGAGTTCTTC
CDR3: CASSLGGRAGEFF

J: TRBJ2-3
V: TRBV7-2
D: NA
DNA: TGTGCCAGCAGCGTAGTAACTAGCACAGATACGCAGTATTTT
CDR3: CASSVVTSTDTQYF

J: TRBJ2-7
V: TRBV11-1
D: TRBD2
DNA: TGTGCCAGCAGCTTCCCGACTAGCGGGGGCTCCTACGAGCAGTACTTC
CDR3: CASSFPTSGGSYEQYF

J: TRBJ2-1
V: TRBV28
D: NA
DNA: TGTGCCAGCAGTTTATTGCTTTACGGGACAGAGCAGTTCTTC
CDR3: CASSLLLYGTEQFF

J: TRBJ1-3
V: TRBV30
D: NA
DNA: TGTGCCTGGGCCTCCGGCGGGGGGGGCTCTGGAAACACCATATATTTT
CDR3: CAWASGGGGSGNTIYF

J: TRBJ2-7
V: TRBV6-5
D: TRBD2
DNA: TGTGCCAGCAAAACGGGACTAGCGTCTTACGAGCAGTACTTC
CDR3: CASKTGLASYEQYF

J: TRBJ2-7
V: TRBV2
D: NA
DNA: TGTGCCAGCAGGGGCCAGGGATTATCCCATTACGAGCAGTACTTC
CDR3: CASRGQGLSHYEQYF

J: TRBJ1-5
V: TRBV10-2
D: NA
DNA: TGCGCCAGCAGTGTAGGACCGGAGGGGCCCCAGCATTTT
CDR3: CASSVGPEGPQHF

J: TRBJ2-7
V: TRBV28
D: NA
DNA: TGTGCCAGCAGCCCGGGGGGCAGCTACGAGCAGTACTTC
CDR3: CASSPGGSYEQYF

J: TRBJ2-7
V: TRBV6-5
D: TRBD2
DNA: TGTGCCAGCAGGGAAGCGGGAGAAAACGAGCAGTACTTC
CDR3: CASREAGENEQYF